The 30 T cell receptor beta chains in this list originate from one sample, sequenced in a study of regulatory T cells in long-lasting Graves disease. Sequencing libraries for TCR beta were prepared with iRepertoire HTBI primers and Arm-PCR of CDR3 regions. TCRdb recomputed calls from the multiplex PCR reads with MiXCR, one row per CDR3 protein. The top ten hold approximately 15% of the sample, which has about 240,000 distinct CDR3 sequences, 20% seen once. Time point denoted: newly diagnosed GD, antithyroid drugs for less than 3 months. Scientists built the TCR library using RNA that was extracted from PBMCs. Specimen: peripheral blood mononuclear cells (PBMCs), collected at new diagnosis, from a patient treated with antithyroid drugs. The receptors were gathered from a female donor with Graves disease.

With respect to this clonotype: This may come from a read error, since a much larger clone is one base off. The V call is TRBV20-1, the J call TRBJ1-1; TRBD1 might be the D (6 bases). The V gene's germline CDR1 is DFQATT and CDR2 SNEGSKA (reference sequence). The CDR3 is made up of 15 amino acids. Deletions cut 0 bases from V and 1 base from J, with 12 bases between. This chain's CDR3 is CSAREAGHPNTEAFF. DNA of the CDR3: TGCAGTGCTAGAGAGGCGGGACACCCGAACACTGAAGCTTTCTTT.

The chain links TRBV20-1 to TRBJ2-3; 8 bases align to TRBD2. The CDR3 contains 14 residues. The V and J ends lost 3 bases and 6 bases, in that order; junction bases with no gene match: 8. From germline, CDR1 is DFQATT and CDR2 SNEGSKA (reference sequence). The CDR3 nucleotides are TGCAGTGCTAGTGGAGGCGGGGGGTCTGATACGCAGTATTTT. As protein: CSASGGGGSDTQYF.

This clonotype appeared many times. The chain uses TRBV11-2 and TRBJ2-5; 7 bases align to TRBD2. Trimming cost V 3 bases and J 5 bases; bases outside gene matches: 3. The CDR3 extends over 13 amino acids. In germline, CDR1 is SGHAT, CDR2 FQNNGV. The CDR3 DNA reads TGTGCCAGCAGCTTGTGGGGAGGGGAGACCCAGTACTTC. It specifies CASSLWGGETQYF.

The gene calls are TRBV25-1 and TRBJ1-6, with a weak D call TRBD1 (6 bases). This CDR3 is built from 15 residues. V was pared by 8 bases and J by 0 bases, with 11 bases between. The V gene's germline CDR1 is MGHDK and CDR2 SYGVNS. The CDR3 sequence: CASRQGSSYNSPLHF. CDR3 sequence (DNA): TGTGCCAGCCGGCAGGGGAGCTCCTATAATTCACCCCTCCACTTT.

This clonotype was counted many times. This chain joins TRBV27 and TRBJ1-5, with a weak D call TRBD1 (5 bases). CDR3 length: 15 residues. Germline assignment: CDR1 MNHEY and CDR2 SMNVEV (reference sequence). The V end lost 4 bases, the J end lost 7 bases, and 17 bases lay between the germline ends. CDR3: CASSSGTKVHQPQHF. CDR3 DNA: TGTGCCAGCAGTTCCGGGACCAAGGTACACCAGCCCCAGCATTTT.

At least ten counts were recorded for this clonotype. The chain links TRBV7-2 to TRBJ2-7, with TRBD2 as a possible D gene (5 bases). Trimming left V 5 bases short and J 0 bases short, with 14 bases between. CDR3 length: 15 amino acids. In germline, CDR1 is SGHTA, CDR2 FQGNSA. CDR3 sequence: CASSPAFGSSYEQYF. The CDR3, as DNA: TGTGCCAGCAGCCCGGCCTTTGGGAGCTCCTACGAGCAGTACTTC.

Remarks on this clonotype: A read error may be the cause here, since a much bigger clone is one base away. The gene calls are TRBV15 and TRBJ2-7; 11 bases are shared with TRBD2. After removal of 8 bases from V and 6 bases from J, the junction contained 6 bases not matched to a gene. From germline, CDR1 is LNHNV and CDR2 YYDKDF (reference sequence). The CDR3 totals 13 residues. The CDR3 DNA is TGTGCCACCCGACGACTAGCGGGGTCCGAGCAGTACTTC. This codes for CATRRLAGSEQYF. Supplemented by reference TRBV15 and TRBJ2-7, the full variable domain reads DAMVIQNPRYQVTQFGKPVTLSCSQTLNHNVMYWYQQKSSQAPKLLFHYYDKDFNNEADTPDNFQSRRPNTSFCFLDIRSPGLGDTAMYLCATRRLAGSEQYFGPGTRLTVT.

This clonotype was found many times. This chain links TRBV20-1 with TRBJ2-7; TRBD1 matches at 7 bases. Germline V lookup: CDR1 DFQATT, CDR2 SNEGSKA (reference sequence). V shed 2 bases, J shed 3 bases, and the junction held 7 bases outside the gene matches. The length of the CDR3 is 14 residues. The CDR3 here is CSARRDRDLYEQYF. The CDR3 nucleotides read TGCAGTGCTAGAAGAGACAGGGATCTCTACGAGCAGTACTTC.

This clonotype appeared many times. J is TRBJ2-7 and V is TRBV2; D is unclear. Germline V lookup: CDR1 SNHLY, CDR2 FYNNEI. Deletions cut 2 bases from V and 3 bases from J, with 11 bases between. The CDR3 runs 14 residues. This chain's CDR3 is CASSENRALYEQYF. CDR3 coding DNA: TGTGCCAGCAGTGAAAACCGGGCCCTCTACGAGCAGTACTTC.

This clonotype was seen many times. The genes are TRBV2 and TRBJ2-1, with D maybe TRBD1 (5 bases). The CDR3 covers 13 residues. Trimming left V 2 bases short and J 5 bases short, with 7 bases between. Looked up from germline, CDR1 is SNHLY and CDR2 is FYNNEI. The CDR3 DNA reads TGTGCCAGCAGTGAATCAGGGAACAATGAGCAGTTCTTC. As protein: CASSESGNNEQFF. Using reference TRBV2 and TRBJ2-1 for the parts outside the CDR3, the full variable domain is EPEVTQTPSHQVTQMGQEVILRCVPISNHLYFYWYRQILGQKVEFLVSFYNNEISEKSEIFDDQFSVERPDGSNFTLKIRSTKLEDSAMYFCASSESGNNEQFFGPGTRLTVL.

This chain joins TRBV6-1 and TRBJ2-7, with 7 bases matching TRBD1. V dropped 5 bases and J dropped 2; count of bases not matched to a gene: 9. CDR3 length equals 15 residues. Germline loops: CDR1 MNHNS, CDR2 SASEGT. The CDR3 DNA follows: TGTGCCAGCAGTCCCCGAGGACAGGAGGCCTACGAGCAGTACTTC. Its translation: CASSPRGQEAYEQYF.

This clonotype was seen repeatedly, ten times or more. The chain employs TRBV6-2 or TRBV6-3 and TRBJ1-5, with 7 bases aligning to TRBD1. J gave up 2 bases and V 2 bases, and 9 bases lay outside the gene matches. This CDR3 is built from 17 residues. Germline CDR1 is MNHEY and CDR2 is SVGEGT. The CDR3 DNA is TGTGCCAGCAGTTACGTGAACAACAGGGGAGGCAATCAGCCCCAGCATTTT. It specifies CASSYVNNRGGNQPQHF.

This clonotype came up many times. The rearrangement joins TRBV7-8 to TRBJ2-1, with a possible D match to TRBD2 (6 bases). Germline V gene lookup returns CDR1 SGHVS and CDR2 FQNEAQ. Trimming shortened V by 1 base and J by 4 bases, and 17 bases separated the two germline ends. This CDR3 contains 17 residues. The CDR3 loop is CASSLGVSGDPYNEQFF. CDR3 DNA sequence: TGTGCCAGCAGCTTAGGGGTTTCGGGGGATCCATACAATGAGCAGTTCTTC. The variable domain in full, with the rest retrieved from reference TRBV7-8 and TRBJ2-1, is GAGVSQSPRYKVAKRGQDVALRCDPISGHVSLFWYQQALGQGPEFLTYFQNEAQLDKSGLPSDRFFAERPEGSVSTLKIQRTQQEDSAVYLCASSLGVSGDPYNEQFFGPGTRLTVL.

With respect to this clonotype: A far larger clone is just one base off, so this is likely a read error. This chain uses TRBV11-2 with TRBJ2-3; 9 nucleotides line up with TRBD1. The J call could be wrong; TRBJ2-1 is a better fit for the DNA end. Per the germline V gene, CDR1 is SGHAT and CDR2 is FQNNGV. The CDR3 runs 14 residues. The CDR3 coding sequence is TGTGCCAGCAGCTTAACAGGGGGCGGAGATGGGCAGTTCTTC. Amino acid sequence: CASSLTGGGDGQFF.

Worth noting for this clonotype: It is likely a read error: a sequence one base away is far more abundant. The chain recombines TRBV3-1 with TRBJ2-1; TRBD2 might be the D (6 bases). The J call may be incorrect, as the DNA end agrees better with TRBJ2-5. Germline CDR1 LGHDT, CDR2 YNNKEL (reference sequence). The CDR3 spans 17 residues. The CDR3 DNA sequence: TGTGCCAGCAGCCGTAGTAGTCCAGGGACGGCCTGGGAGGCCCAGTACTTC. It is translated as CASSRSSPGTAWEAQYF.

For this clonotype: An end of the junction differs from the germline gene, which may be a read error. V usage is TRBV5-1 and J usage is TRBJ1-5; 8 bases map to TRBD1. CDR1 and CDR2 (germline): SGHRS, YFSETQ. CDR3 length: 14 residues. The CDR3 DNA sequence: TGTGCCAGCAGCTCGGGACAGGCCAATCAGCCCCAGCATTTT. Translated, it gives CASSSGQANQPQHF.

There are a few counts of this clonotype. The V and J genes are TRBV5-5 and TRBJ2-1; 10 bases align to TRBD1. The DNA end lines up better with TRBJ2-3; the J call may be wrong. The CDR3 is 16 residues long. The germline CDR1 and CDR2 sequences are SGHKS and YYEKEE (reference sequence). The CDR3 region is CASSPRQGARTDTQYF. The CDR3, as DNA: TGTGCCAGCAGCCCCAGACAGGGGGCGAGGACAGATACGCAGTATTTT.

To note about this clonotype: A far larger clone is one base from this, pointing to a likely read error. V usage is TRBV15 and J usage is TRBJ1-5, with D hard to call. The CDR3 covers 16 residues. V lost 10 bases and J 1 base, leaving 20 bases between the germline ends. Germline V gives CDR1 LNHNV, CDR2 YYDKDF (reference sequence). The CDR3: CANSDPGGLSNQPQHF. In DNA form, the CDR3 reads TGTGCCAACAGTGATCCGGGTGGTTTAAGCAATCAGCCCCAGCATTTT.

This clonotype was seen many times. DNA of the CDR3: TGTGCCAGCTCACGAGACCCCCTCTACGAGCAGTACTTC. Its translation: CASSRDPLYEQYF. V is TRBV18 and J is TRBJ2-7; unclear D gene. Germline CDR1 reads KGHSH; CDR2 reads LQKENI. The CDR3 extends over 13 amino acids. Trimming left V 4 bases short and J 3 bases short, with 10 bases between.

The rearrangement joins TRBV11-2 to TRBJ1-5, with D possibly being TRBD1 (6 bases). The CDR3 contains 14 residues. Germline CDR1 SGHAT, CDR2 FQNNGV. V lost 5 bases and J 11 bases, leaving 19 bases between the germline ends. As DNA, the CDR3 is TGTGCCAGCAGCCCTAGATCCGGGGGGCAGACCCAGCATTTT. Translating gives CASSPRSGGQTQHF.

On this clonotype: Since a much larger clone is just one base distant, this may be a read error. The genes are TRBV28 and TRBJ2-7, with TRBD2 as a possible D gene (5 bases). CDR1 and CDR2 from the germline V gene are MDHEN and SYDVKM. The CDR3 runs 14 residues. The germline V and J ends were trimmed by 7 bases and 1 base, with 14 bases remaining between them. CDR3 protein: CASTKDLNSYEQYF. CDR3 nucleotides: TGTGCCAGCACCAAGGACTTGAATTCCTACGAGCAGTACTTC.

This clonotype has ten or more counts. The chain carries TRBV18 and TRBJ2-4; D uncertain. The V gene's germline CDR1 is KGHSH and CDR2 LQKENI. The CDR3 is 15 amino acids. V was shortened by 8 bases and J by 3 bases, with 17 bases between the two germline ends. This chain's CDR3 is CASAPFSRDKNIQYF. CDR3 nucleotides: TGTGCCAGCGCCCCATTTAGTAGAGACAAAAACATTCAGTACTTC.

The rearrangement links TRBV20-1 to TRBJ1-6, with D possibly TRBD1 on 6 matching bases. The CDR3 has 14 residues. Germline V CDR1 and CDR2: DFQATT, SNEGSKA (reference sequence). V was shortened by 0 bases and J by 11 bases, with 14 bases between the two germline ends. The CDR3 coding sequence is TGCAGTGCTAGAGATGCGGGGGCCGTTCCACCCCTCCACTTT. Amino acids: CSARDAGAVPPLHF.

This clonotype showed up many times. The chain joins TRBV5-1 to TRBJ1-2, with a possible D match to TRBD1 (6 bases). Trimming shortened V by 2 bases and J by 3 bases, and 8 bases separated the two germline ends. The CDR3 length is 13 residues. Germline V CDR1 and CDR2: SGHRS, YFSETQ. CDR3 in amino acids: CASSLQGDYGYTF. CDR3 coding DNA: TGCGCCAGCAGCTTACAGGGTGACTATGGCTACACCTTC. The whole variable domain, filled in from reference TRBV5-1 and TRBJ1-2, reads KAGVTQTPRYLIKTRGQQVTLSCSPISGHRSVSWYQQTPGQGLQFLFEYFSETQRNKGNFPGRFSGRQFSNSRSEMNVSTLELGDSALYLCASSLQGDYGYTFGSGTRLTVV.

Ten or more counts support this clonotype. This chain uses TRBV12-3 or TRBV12-4 with TRBJ1-2; D unresolved. The V and J ends lost 1 base and 1 base respectively, with 7 bases between them. This CDR3 is built from 14 residues. DNA for the CDR3: TGTGCCAGCAGTTTAGGCAGACTTAACTATGGCTACACCTTC. This gives the protein CASSLGRLNYGYTF.

This clonotype was seen many times. V usage is TRBV5-1 and J usage is TRBJ2-7; TRBD2 might be the D (6 bases). The length of the CDR3 is 14 residues. The V gene lost 0 bases and the J gene lost 5 bases, with 12 bases spanning the gap. Looked up from germline, CDR1 is SGHRS and CDR2 is YFSETQ. As DNA, the CDR3 is TGCGCCAGCAGCTTGGTTTCGGGGGAGGACGAGCAGTACTTC. This sequence encodes CASSLVSGEDEQYF.

The chain links TRBV9 to TRBJ2-2, with TRBD2 matching 7 bases. The CDR3 extends over 17 amino acids. The trim removed 7 bases at V and 2 bases at J, leaving 14 bases unmatched. Germline-derived CDR1 and CDR2 are SGDLS and YYNGEE. In DNA, the CDR3 is TGTGCCAGCCGAAGGGAGGGATGGGGATATAACACCGGGGAGCTGTTTTTT. This gives the protein CASRREGWGYNTGELFF.

This clonotype has more than one count but fewer than ten. The chain has TRBV27 and TRBJ2-5, with D perhaps being TRBD1 or TRBD2 (6 bases each). The DNA end lines up better with TRBJ2-7; the J call may be wrong. The CDR3 runs to 13 residues. Germline-derived CDR1 and CDR2 are MNHEY and SMNVEV (reference sequence). CDR3 sequence reads: CASSLRGAYEQYF. The CDR3 DNA reads as TGTGCCAGCAGTTTAAGGGGGGCCTACGAGCAGTACTTC.

This clonotype occurred many times. The chain couples TRBV7-2 to TRBJ2-7; D ambiguous. Per germline, CDR1 SGHTA and CDR2 FQGNSA. V lost 1 base to trimming and J lost 6 bases, with 7 bases between them. This CDR3 is built from 12 residues. The CDR3 bases are TGTGCCAGCAGCTTAGGATCCCCCGAGCAGTACTTC. Residues: CASSLGSPEQYF.

This clonotype came up many times. The chain has TRBV7-2 and TRBJ1-1; 10 bases match TRBD1. The germline gives CDR1 SGHTA, CDR2 FQGNSA. The CDR3 consists of 14 residues. V lost 6 bases to trimming and J lost 5 bases; unmatched junction nucleotides: 6. CDR3 nucleotides: TGTGCCAGCAGTCCAGCGGACAGGGGGACTGAAGCTTTCTTT. This encodes CASSPADRGTEAFF. The entire variable domain, with the rest obtained from reference TRBV7-2 and TRBJ1-1, is as follows: GAGVSQSPSNKVTEKGKDVELRCDPISGHTALYWYRQSLGQGLEFLIYFQGNSAPDKSGLPSDRFSAERTGGSVSTLTIQRTQQEDSAVYLCASSPADRGTEAFFGQGTRLTVV.